The 31 T cell receptor beta chains listed next were all sequenced from one sample in a study of OX40 agonist ivuxolimab in advanced cancers. Generated by immunoSEQ multiplex PCR, the TCRdb table keeps only in-frame clones and is missing some. This table holds approximately 76,000 clones, 94% found once. The sample was CD4+ or CD8+ T cells sorted from blood, taken in a trial of the OX40 agonist ivuxolimab. The receptors here all came from an adult with an advanced solid tumor such as melanoma, head and neck, liver or kidney cancer.

The genes are TRBV5-6 and TRBJ2-1, with D possibly TRBD2 on 5 matching bases. Trimming shortened V by 2 bases and J by 10 bases, and 13 bases separated the two germline ends. The germline V gene has CDR1 SGHDT and CDR2 YYEEEE. The CDR3 totals 13 residues. The CDR3 protein is CASSFRVRGEQFF. CDR3 bases: TGTGCCAGCAGCTTCCGTGTGAGAGGGGAGCAGTTCTTC.

In its sample, this clone was seen a few times. The chain carries TRBV30 and TRBJ1-5, with D possibly being TRBD1 (5 bases). The CDR3 extends over 13 amino acids. The ends were cut back, 4 bases at V and 2 bases at J, with 9 bases in the middle. CDR1 and CDR2 (germline): GTSNPN, SVGIG (reference sequence). The CDR3 bases are TGTGCCTGGAACTCGGGGGGCAATCAGCCCCAGCATTTT. Its protein product is CAWNSGGNQPQHF.

The chain's CDR3 is CASSPGWGTGWDEQYF. As DNA, the CDR3 is TGTGCCAGCAGCCCAGGTTGGGGGACAGGGTGGGACGAGCAGTACTTC. The chain is built from TRBV11-3 and TRBJ2-7; the match to TRBD1 covers 9 bases. Unmatched junction bases numbered 13, after V lost 5 bases and J lost 5 bases. Per germline, CDR1 SGHNT and CDR2 YENEEA. CDR3 length: 16 amino acids. Full variable domain (outside the CDR3, taken from reference TRBV11-3 and TRBJ2-7): EAGVVQSPRYKIIEKKQPVAFWCNPISGHNTLYWYLQNLGQGPELLIRYENEEAVDDSQLPKDRFSAERLKGVDSTLKIQPAELGDSAVYLCASSPGWGTGWDEQYFGPGTRLTVT.

The chain carries TRBV4-3 and TRBJ1-3, with a possible D match to TRBD1 (6 bases). V shed 1 base and J shed 8 bases, with 18 bases lying between them. The germline CDR1 and CDR2 sequences are LGHNA and YSLEER. The CDR3 totals 16 residues. The DNA of the CDR3 is TGCGCCAGCAGCCAAGGGCAGGGGAGCACGGGTTACACCATATATTTT. This sequence encodes CASSQGQGSTGYTIYF.

The chain links TRBV6-5 to TRBJ2-5, with no clear D. Germline V CDR1 and CDR2: MNHEY, SVGAGI. The CDR3 extends over 14 amino acids. The ends were cut back, 5 bases at V and 1 base at J, with 11 bases in the middle. The CDR3 DNA sequence: TGTGCCAGCAGTAAGACGCAGTGCCAAGAGACCCAGTACTTC. It encodes CASSKTQCQETQYF.

The genes are TRBV7-2 and TRBJ2-7; D not resolved. The CDR3 spans 14 residues. CDR1 and CDR2 from the germline V gene are SGHTA and FQGNSA. V was shortened by 7 bases and J by 0 bases, with 13 bases between the two germline ends. The CDR3 DNA reads as TGTGCCAGCACCTTGACCCTAAGCTCCTACGAGCAGTACTTC. Translation: CASTLTLSSYEQYF.

The chain combines TRBV7-6 with TRBJ2-3; 15 nucleotides align to TRBD2. This CDR3 is 19 amino acids long. Germline V gene data show CDR1 as SGHVS and CDR2 as FNYEAQ. The V segment lost 1 base and the J segment 3 bases; nucleotides outside the gene matches: 8. Here the CDR3 reads CASSLVSGLAGGPTDTQYF. Here the CDR3 DNA reads TGTGCCAGCAGCTTAGTTTCCGGACTAGCGGGAGGGCCAACAGATACGCAGTATTTT.

The J gene is TRBJ2-7, the V gene TRBV4-1; D uncertain. The CDR3 consists of 14 residues. Germline CDR1 MGHRA, CDR2 YSYEKL. V was trimmed by 1 base and J by 3 bases, leaving 10 bases between them. CDR3 DNA sequence: TGCGCCAGCAGCCAAGGCAGGACGGACTACGAGCAGTACTTC. Encoded protein: CASSQGRTDYEQYF.

The chain joins TRBV27 to TRBJ2-2; no definite D call. The germline CDR1 and CDR2 sequences are MNHEY and SMNVEV (reference sequence). The V end was cut by 6 bases, the J end by 4 bases, with 12 bases between. The CDR3 is 14 residues long. CDR3: CASRDRPRTGELFF. Here the CDR3 DNA reads TGTGCCAGCAGGGACCGCCCCCGCACCGGGGAGCTGTTTTTT.

This rearrangement joins TRBV7-6 to TRBJ2-7; 8 bases fit TRBD1. J was trimmed by 4 bases and V by 5 bases; bases with no gene match: 4. The germline V gene has CDR1 SGHVS and CDR2 FNYEAQ. CDR3 length equals 13 residues. CDR3 in amino acids: CASSPGGGYEQYF. CDR3 bases: TGTGCCAGCAGCCCAGGGGGCGGTTACGAGCAGTACTTC.

The gene calls are TRBV28 and TRBJ2-4, with 9 bases identical to TRBD2. Trimming cost V 7 bases and J 1 base; bases outside gene matches: 17. The CDR3 length is 19 residues. Germline CDR1 MDHEN, CDR2 SYDVKM. The CDR3 DNA sequence: TGTGCCAGCACCACCCTTCGCTCAAAACTAGCGGGTGCCAAAAACATTCAGTACTTC. Protein product: CASTTLRSKLAGAKNIQYF.

CDR3 in DNA: TGTGCCAGCAGCCCTAATCCCGCGCGGTGGGGGGACACTGAAGCTTTCTTT. Translated: CASSPNPARWGDTEAFF. The V and J genes are TRBV7-9 and TRBJ1-1, with D possibly matching TRBD1 (5 bases). The CDR3 has 17 residues. V was shortened by 5 bases and J by 3 bases, with 22 bases between the two germline ends. Germline CDR1 is SEHNR and CDR2 is FQNEAQ (reference sequence).

The rearrangement links TRBV9 to TRBJ1-2; D not resolved. V dropped 3 bases and J dropped 2 bases, with 8 bases sitting between them. The germline CDR1 and CDR2 sequences are SGDLS and YYNGEE. This CDR3 contains 13 residues. The CDR3 DNA is TGTGCCAGCAGCGGGTCAGAGAACTATGGCTACACCTTC. Protein sequence: CASSGSENYGYTF. Full variable domain (remainder filled in from reference TRBV9 and TRBJ1-2): DSGVTQTPKHLITATGQRVTLRCSPRSGDLSVYWYQQSLDQGLQFLIQYYNGEERAKGNILERFSAQQFPDLHSELNLSSLELGDSALYFCASSGSENYGYTFGSGTRLTVV.

This clone was observed a single time. CDR3 sequence (DNA): TGTGCCAGCAGGGGACCGACTAGCGGGAGGGACAATGAGCAGTTCTTC. The encoded protein is CASRGPTSGRDNEQFF. The rearrangement joins TRBV9 to TRBJ2-1; 14 bases agree with TRBD2. The junction had 6 bases not matched to a gene; V was cut back by 5 bases and J by 5 bases. The germline V gene encodes CDR1 SGDLS and CDR2 YYNGEE. The CDR3 runs to 16 residues.

V and J are TRBV5-6 and TRBJ1-4, with 7 nucleotides matching TRBD1. V shed 4 bases, J shed 5 bases, and the junction held 5 bases outside the gene matches. Germline lookup yields CDR1 SGHDT and CDR2 YYEEEE. This CDR3 spans 14 amino acids. CDR3: CASSPGTANEKLFF. The CDR3 coding sequence is TGTGCCAGCAGCCCGGGGACAGCAAATGAAAAACTGTTTTTT.

The V gene is TRBV11-2, the J gene TRBJ2-2; weak D call: TRBD1 (5 bases). CDR1 and CDR2 (germline): SGHAT, FQNNGV. V dropped 5 bases and J dropped 0 bases, with 19 bases sitting between them. CDR3 size: 18 residues. CDR3: CASSKGIWRTANTGELFF. In DNA form, the CDR3 reads TGTGCCAGCAGCAAGGGGATCTGGCGGACCGCGAACACCGGGGAGCTGTTTTTT. Complete variable domain (other parts from reference TRBV11-2 and TRBJ2-2): EAGVAQSPRYKIIEKRQSVAFWCNPISGHATLYWYQQILGQGPKLLIQFQNNGVVDDSQLPKDRFSAERLKGVDSTLKIQPAKLEDSAVYLCASSKGIWRTANTGELFFGEGSRLTVL.

This clone was seen once. This chain joins TRBV27 and TRBJ2-7; maybe TRBD1 (5 bases). Trimming left V 3 bases short and J 3 bases short, with 9 bases between. The CDR3 length is 13 residues. Per germline, CDR1 MNHEY and CDR2 SMNVEV (reference sequence). DNA for the CDR3: TGTGCCAGCAGTTTTGGGCAGGGCTACGAGCAGTACTTC. Translating it yields CASSFGQGYEQYF.

This chain's CDR3 is CASSQDRDFWKTQYF. CDR3 bases: TGTGCCAGTAGTCAGGACAGGGACTTTTGGAAGACCCAGTACTTC. The rearrangement joins TRBV19 to TRBJ2-5, with 8 bases aligning to TRBD1. The CDR3 runs to 15 residues. With 5 bases clipped from V and 6 bases from J, the junction kept 11 bases outside the gene matches. Germline V gene data show CDR1 as LNHDA and CDR2 as SQIVND (reference sequence). The full variable domain, completed using reference TRBV19 and TRBJ2-5, is DGGITQSPKYLFRKEGQNVTLSCEQNLNHDAMYWYRQDPGQGLRLIYYSQIVNDFQKGDIAEGYSVSREKKESFPLTVTSAQKNPTAFYLCASSQDRDFWKTQYFGPGTRLLVL.

The J gene is TRBJ2-7, the V gene TRBV2; no definite D call. The ends were cut back, 7 bases at V and 0 bases at J, with 13 bases in the middle. CDR3 size: 14 residues. Germline V gene lookup returns CDR1 SNHLY and CDR2 FYNNEI. DNA of the CDR3: TGTGCCAGCACTTCGGTTAGGAGCTCCTACGAGCAGTACTTC. This codes for CASTSVRSSYEQYF.

The J gene is TRBJ2-1, the V gene TRBV6-6; 7 nucleotides align to TRBD2. V was clipped by 6 bases and J by 10 bases; unmatched bases: 6. This CDR3 region has 12 residues. From germline, CDR1 is MNHNY and CDR2 SVGAGI (reference sequence). As DNA, the CDR3 is TGTGCCAGCAGGGATCGGGGGGTCGAGCAGTTCTTC. Amino acids: CASRDRGVEQFF.

V and J are TRBV10-3 and TRBJ2-5; the D gene could be TRBD1 or TRBD2 (5 bases each). The V gene's germline CDR1 is ENHRY and CDR2 SYGVKD. The length of the CDR3 is 19 residues. The V end was cut by 9 bases, the J end by 3 bases, with 32 bases between. CDR3 sequence: CAISREGRSSLWGKETQYF. CDR3 nucleotide sequence: TGTGCCATTTCCCGAGAGGGGAGATCCTCTCTTTGGGGGAAAGAGACCCAGTACTTC.

This clone was seen a handful of times. The chain recombines TRBV7-6 with TRBJ1-1, with D uncertain. With 4 bases removed from V and 1 base from J, the gap between germline ends came to 7 bases. Germline-derived CDR1 and CDR2 are SGHVS and FNYEAQ. The CDR3 covers 13 residues. CDR3 sequence reads: CASSSAGNTEAFF. For the CDR3, the DNA is TGTGCCAGCAGCTCGGCGGGGAACACTGAAGCTTTCTTT.

The chain is built from TRBV27 and TRBJ2-1; no clear D gene. Looked up from germline, CDR1 is MNHEY and CDR2 is SMNVEV (reference sequence). The CDR3 is made up of 13 amino acids. V lost 4 bases and J 0 bases, leaving 4 bases between the germline ends. The CDR3 bases are TGTGCCAGCAGTTCAAGCTCCTACAATGAGCAGTTCTTC. This codes for CASSSSSYNEQFF.

This chain links TRBV6-1 with TRBJ2-7; D is possibly TRBD2 (5 bases). Germline lookup yields CDR1 MNHNS and CDR2 SASEGT. The CDR3 loop spans 13 amino acids. V lost 2 bases and J lost 6, with 11 bases in between. CDR3 bases: TGTGCCAGCAGTGAATCTTGGGCGGGCGAGCAGTACTTC. Amino acids: CASSESWAGEQYF.

This clone was seen just once. The rearrangement uses TRBV27 and TRBJ1-2, with D unclear. In germline, CDR1 is MNHEY, CDR2 SMNVEV (reference sequence). CDR3 length: 13 residues. The V gene lost 3 bases and the J gene lost 4 bases, with 9 bases spanning the gap. CDR3 bases: TGTGCCAGCAGTTTTGGGAGTTTCTATGGCTACACCTTC. It is translated as CASSFGSFYGYTF.

This clone was seen just once. CDR3 residues: CASSPPGINEQYF. The CDR3 DNA is TGTGCCAGCAGCCCTCCGGGGATAAATGAGCAGTACTTC. V gene TRBV5-4 combines with J gene TRBJ2-7, with D tentatively TRBD2 (5 bases). In germline, CDR1 is SGHNT, CDR2 YYREEE (reference sequence). V gave up 4 bases and J gave up 7 bases, with 15 bases separating them. CDR3 length: 13 residues.

V gene TRBV13 combines with J gene TRBJ2-5, with TRBD2 matching over 11 bases. V trimming: 1 base; J trimming: 3 bases; junction bases outside the gene matches: 4. Germline CDR1 and CDR2: PRHDT and FYEKMQ (reference sequence). This CDR3 spans 16 amino acids. The CDR3 loop reads CASSLDSGLAEETQYF. In DNA, the CDR3 is TGTGCCAGCAGCTTAGACTCGGGACTAGCGGAAGAGACCCAGTACTTC.

In this sample, this clone turned up once. This rearrangement joins TRBV7-9 to TRBJ2-7; D not resolved. This CDR3 has 11 residues. V lost 5 bases, J lost 3 bases, and 5 bases lay in between. Germline V gene lookup returns CDR1 SEHNR and CDR2 FQNEAQ (reference sequence). The CDR3, as DNA: TGTGCCAGCAGCATCGACTACGAGCAGTACTTC. Its translation is CASSIDYEQYF.

The gene calls are TRBV7-6 and TRBJ2-3; 9 bases match TRBD2. J was trimmed by 5 bases and V by 2 bases; bases with no gene match: 5. The germline V gene encodes CDR1 SGHVS and CDR2 FNYEAQ. The CDR3 length is 15 residues. CDR3: CASSLTSGRLDTQYF. As DNA, the CDR3 is TGTGCCAGCAGCTTAACCAGCGGGAGGTTAGATACGCAGTATTTT.

The chain carries TRBV7-8 and TRBJ2-3, with 15 bases matching TRBD2. The CDR3 sequence is 19 residues long. Germline CDR1 is SGHVS and CDR2 is FQNEAQ. With V trimmed by 3 bases and J by 2 bases, 9 bases remained unmatched. CDR3 region: CASSFGLAGGKGVTDTQYF. CDR3 DNA: TGTGCCAGCAGCTTCGGACTAGCGGGAGGGAAGGGTGTCACAGATACGCAGTATTTT.

V and J are TRBV27 and TRBJ1-1; perhaps TRBD1 as D (5 bases). The CDR3 totals 13 residues. Germline values: CDR1 MNHEY, CDR2 SMNVEV (reference sequence). Trimming removed 3 bases from V and 5 bases from J, with 10 bases in between. The CDR3 protein is CASSLQGRTEAFF. The CDR3, as DNA: TGTGCCAGCAGTTTGCAGGGCCGGACTGAAGCTTTCTTT.